Listed below are T cell receptor beta chains from one sample, sequenced in a study of T cell repertoires in cytomegalovirus infection. For these receptors, no antigen is known. TCRdb independently ran MiXCR on the reads; one entry per CDR3 protein. The sample consists of some 500,000 distinct CDR3 sequences, 35% to 50% of them appearing once. The specimen was cultured PBMCs, collected from culture after CMV antigen stimulation. These receptors came from a human donor in good health (CMV status not recorded). Some clones in this sample may be carry-over from other donors' samples. The CDR3 runs from the conserved cysteine through the conserved F or W. A D gene is named only where the DNA matches it firmly. Where a row states a size, it is once, few, many or the class of an expanded clone; other rows omit it.

D: NA; J: TRBJ2-7; V: TRBV7-2; size: few; DNA: TGTGCCAGCAGCCCCCCAGGTAGCGCCAATACGGGCGAGCAGTACTTC; CDR3: CASSPPGSANTGEQYF
D: NA; J: TRBJ2-5; V: TRBV7-8; size: NA; DNA: TGTGCCAGCAGCTTAAACCCTTCGCAAGAGACCCAGTACTTC; CDR3: CASSLNPSQETQYF
D: TRBD2; J: TRBJ2-1; V: TRBV25-1; size: few; DNA: TGTGCCAGCAGTGAATGGGCGGGGGGGGACAATGAGCAGTTCTTC; CDR3: CASSEWAGGDNEQFF
D: NA; J: TRBJ1-1; V: TRBV19; size: NA; DNA: TGTGCCAGTAGAAAAGGGTCCATAGGGAACACTGAAGCTTTCTTT; CDR3: CASRKGSIGNTEAFF
D: TRBD2; J: TRBJ2-3; V: TRBV7-2; size: NA; DNA: TGTGCCAGCAGCTTAGCCGGGACTAGCGGGACAGATACGCAGTATTTT; CDR3: CASSLAGTSGTDTQYF
D: NA; J: TRBJ1-5; V: TRBV6-2/TRBV6-3; size: NA; DNA: TGTGCCAGCATTGACAGTGAAAATCAGCCCCAGCATTTT; CDR3: CASIDSENQPQHF
D: NA; J: TRBJ1-2; V: TRBV7-2; size: few; DNA: TGTGCCAGCAGCCTCCCGTACGGGGGGGACTATGGCTACACCTTC; CDR3: CASSLPYGGDYGYTF
D: NA; J: TRBJ2-3; V: TRBV19; size: few; DNA: TGTGCCAGTAGTATCCAACTACCGGGACAAGTGTCCTATACGCAGTATTTT; CDR3: CASSIQLPGQVSYTQYF
D: TRBD1; J: TRBJ1-1; V: TRBV5-1; size: NA; DNA: TGCGCCAGCAGGCGGCAGACAGGGGGAGTTGGAAAGTGGGGGACGAACACTGAAGCTTTCTTT; CDR3: CASRRQTGGVGKWGTNTEAFF
D: NA; J: TRBJ1-6; V: TRBV7-2; size: many; DNA: TGTGCCAGCAGCTTAGCTCAACAGGTTAATTCACCCCTCCACTTT; CDR3: CASSLAQQVNSPLHF
D: TRBD1; J: TRBJ2-5; V: TRBV4-1; size: NA; DNA: TGCGCCAGCAGCCAAGTGGCGACAGGGCGGGAGACCCAGTACTTC; CDR3: CASSQVATGRETQYF
D: NA; J: TRBJ2-3; V: TRBV20-1; size: NA; DNA: TGCAGTGCTAGAGGTCTTGGGGCAGATACGCAGTATTTT; CDR3: CSARGLGADTQYF
D: NA; J: TRBJ1-4; V: TRBV12-3/TRBV12-4; size: few; DNA: TGTGCCAGCAGTTCGCAGGGGAGGGATGAAAAACTGTTTTTT; CDR3: CASSSQGRDEKLFF
D: NA; J: TRBJ2-3; V: TRBV28; size: NA; DNA: TGTGCCAGCAGTTCCCCGGGGGCAGGCCGGCAAGATACGCAGTATTTT; CDR3: CASSSPGAGRQDTQYF
D: NA; J: TRBJ2-7; V: TRBV11-3; size: NA; DNA: TGTGCCAGCAGCCATCGACAAGGGAGGGAGCAGTACTTC; CDR3: CASSHRQGREQYF
D: TRBD1; J: TRBJ1-6; V: TRBV5-4; size: NA; DNA: TGTGCCAGCAGCTCCCGACAGGGAAATTCACCCCTCCACTTT; CDR3: CASSSRQGNSPLHF
D: TRBD2; J: TRBJ2-7; V: TRBV4-1; size: NA; DNA: TGCGCCAGCAGCCAAGAAAGGGGACTAGCGGGAGAGGTAACCTACGAGCAGTACTTC; CDR3: CASSQERGLAGEVTYEQYF
D: TRBD1; J: TRBJ2-2; V: TRBV2; size: few; DNA: TGTGCCAGCAGTTGGACAGGGCGGGGCACCGGGGAGCTGTTTTTT; CDR3: CASSWTGRGTGELFF
D: NA; J: TRBJ2-7; V: TRBV6-1; size: NA; DNA: TGTGCCAGCAAGGTCATCTACGAGCAGTACTTC; CDR3: CASKVIYEQYF
D: NA; J: TRBJ2-2; V: TRBV15; size: few; DNA: TGTGCCACCAGCAGAGATCGCCTAGTAGCCGGGGAGCTGTTTTTT; CDR3: CATSRDRLVAGELFF
D: TRBD2; J: TRBJ2-2; V: TRBV7-8; size: NA; DNA: TGTGCCAGCAGCCCGCGGACTAGCGGGGGGGCAAAGGTGCTCGGGGAGCTGTTTTTT; CDR3: CASSPRTSGGAKVLGELFF
D: NA; J: TRBJ1-5; V: TRBV19; size: NA; DNA: TGTGCCAGTAGTATAACGACAAATCAGCCCCAGCATTTT; CDR3: CASSITTNQPQHF
D: NA; J: TRBJ2-3; V: TRBV6-2/TRBV6-3; size: NA; DNA: TGTGCCAGCAGTTACCTAGCAGCGACAGATACGCAGTATTTT; CDR3: CASSYLAATDTQYF
D: NA; J: TRBJ1-5; V: TRBV4-1; size: NA; DNA: TGCGCCAGCAGCCAAGAAGCGGTCCCCAATCAGCCCCAGCATTTT; CDR3: CASSQEAVPNQPQHF
D: TRBD1; J: TRBJ1-2; V: TRBV27; size: NA; DNA: TGTGCCAGCAGTGGACAGGGATCAAACTATGGCTACACCTTC; CDR3: CASSGQGSNYGYTF
D: NA; J: TRBJ1-1; V: TRBV12-3/TRBV12-4; size: NA; DNA: TGTGCCAGCAGTTTACGGGGGCAAGCTTTCTTT; CDR3: CASSLRGQAFF
D: NA; J: TRBJ1-5; V: TRBV12-3/TRBV12-4; size: NA; DNA: TGTGCCAGCAGTTTAACCGTGGGACGCAATAGCAATCAGCCCCAGCATTTT; CDR3: CASSLTVGRNSNQPQHF
D: NA; J: TRBJ2-3; V: TRBV18; size: NA; DNA: TGTGCCAGCTCACCACCGGGGACCGACGGTCAAGATACGCAGTATTTT; CDR3: CASSPPGTDGQDTQYF
D: NA; J: TRBJ2-3; V: TRBV20-1; size: NA; DNA: TGCAGTGCCGGGGCCGGGGTGGGTACGCAGTATTTT; CDR3: CSAGAGVGTQYF
D: NA; J: TRBJ2-4; V: TRBV6-1; size: few; DNA: TGTGCCAATAACAGCGGAGAAAACATTCAGTACTTC; CDR3: CANNSGENIQYF
D: NA; J: TRBJ1-6; V: TRBV5-1; size: once; DNA: TGCGCCAGCAGCTCCACAGGGTATGCCTATAATTCACCCCTCCACTTT; CDR3: CASSSTGYAYNSPLHF
D: TRBD2; J: TRBJ2-3; V: TRBV6-1; size: once; DNA: TGTGCCAGCAAGGGACTAGGCACAGATACGCAGTATTTT; CDR3: CASKGLGTDTQYF
D: NA; J: TRBJ2-7; V: TRBV7-9; size: NA; DNA: TGTGCCAGCAGCTACGGGGCTCCAAGGCAGTACTTC; CDR3: CASSYGAPRQYF
D: TRBD1; J: TRBJ2-7; V: TRBV10-3; size: NA; DNA: TGTGCCATCAGTGGGGGGACAGGGGACTACGAGCAGTACTTC; CDR3: CAISGGTGDYEQYF
D: NA; J: TRBJ1-1; V: TRBV6-2/TRBV6-3; size: many; DNA: TGTGCCAGCAGTTATGGGCAGGGGAGCACTGAAGCTTTCTTT; CDR3: CASSYGQGSTEAFF
D: TRBD2; J: TRBJ2-5; V: TRBV12-3/TRBV12-4; size: NA; DNA: TGTGCCAGCAGTGGTGGGCGGGAGGAGACCCAGTACTTC; CDR3: CASSGGREETQYF
D: TRBD1; J: TRBJ1-5; V: TRBV7-9; size: NA; DNA: TGTGCCAGCAGCTTAGACCCGGACCTTGGACAGGGGTACCAGCCCCAGCATTTT; CDR3: CASSLDPDLGQGYQPQHF
D: NA; J: TRBJ1-6; V: TRBV7-8; size: NA; DNA: TGTGCCAGCAGCTTAAGGCCCGGGACCGCAGTCTATAATTCACCCCTCCACTTT; CDR3: CASSLRPGTAVYNSPLHF
D: NA; J: TRBJ2-4; V: TRBV7-4; size: few; DNA: TGTGCCAGCAGCTTCGGAAGTACGGGTAACATTCAGTACTTC; CDR3: CASSFGSTGNIQYF
D: NA; J: TRBJ2-3; V: TRBV5-6; size: NA; DNA: TGTGCCAGCAGCTCTTTGTTAGTTGTGGCTACGCAGTATTTT; CDR3: CASSSLLVVATQYF
D: NA; J: TRBJ1-1; V: TRBV7-9; size: few; DNA: TGTGCCAGCAGCTTCGTTGACAGGATCGGCACTGAAGCTTTCTTT; CDR3: CASSFVDRIGTEAFF
D: TRBD2; J: TRBJ2-3; V: TRBV12-3/TRBV12-4; size: few; DNA: TGTGCCAGCAGTTTAGCTCCCGGGACTAGCAGCACAGATACGCAGTATTTT; CDR3: CASSLAPGTSSTDTQYF
D: NA; J: TRBJ1-1; V: TRBV4-2; size: NA; DNA: TGTGCCAGCAGCCAAGATTTTCGACAGGCGAACACTGAAGCTTTCTTT; CDR3: CASSQDFRQANTEAFF
D: NA; J: TRBJ2-3; V: TRBV2; size: NA; DNA: TGTGCTGGCAGCTCTAGCACAGATACGCAGTATTTT; CDR3: CAGSSSTDTQYF